Below, 21 T cell receptor beta chains from the same sample are listed, as sequenced in a study of OX40 agonist ivuxolimab in advanced cancers. Profiled with immunoSEQ multiplex PCR; TCRdb holds only in-frame clones, not every one. Here the sample spans 80,000 to 95,000 clones, roughly nine tenths being singletons. Source: CD4+ or CD8+ T cells sorted from blood, taken in a trial of the OX40 agonist ivuxolimab. Source of these receptors: an adult with an advanced solid tumor such as melanoma, head and neck, liver or kidney cancer.

The chain recombines TRBV28 with TRBJ2-1; 9 positions agree with TRBD1. The V gene's germline CDR1 is MDHEN and CDR2 SYDVKM. Trimming cost V 4 bases and J 7 bases; bases outside gene matches: 5. The CDR3 sequence is 14 residues long. The CDR3 bases are TGTGCCAGCAGTTCCGGGACAGGGCGGAATGAGCAGTTCTTC. Encoded protein: CASSSGTGRNEQFF.

CDR3 bases: TGTGCCAGCAGCTTAGTGAGCAGGGAGGGAGAGACCCAGTACTTC. It is translated as CASSLVSREGETQYF. The V and J genes are TRBV7-2 and TRBJ2-5, with 7 bases matching TRBD2. The germline V gene encodes CDR1 SGHTA and CDR2 FQGNSA. Trimming at V came to 1 base and at J to 4 bases, leaving 6 bases not matched to a gene. The CDR3 length is 15 residues.

The chain uses TRBV7-6 and TRBJ1-3; D is unclear. The length of the CDR3 is 18 residues. Germline CDR1 SGHVS, CDR2 FNYEAQ. The germline V and J ends were trimmed by 1 base and 0 bases, with 16 bases remaining between them. CDR3 DNA: TGTGCCAGCAGCTTAGGGACGGTCCTCTCTAGCTCTGGAAACACCATATATTTT. This gives the protein CASSLGTVLSSSGNTIYF. Full variable domain (remainder filled in from reference TRBV7-6 and TRBJ1-3): GAGVSQSPRYKVTKRGQDVALRCDPISGHVSLYWYRQALGQGPEFLTYFNYEAQQDKSGLPNDRFSAERPEGSISTLTIQRTEQRDSAMYRCASSLGTVLSSSGNTIYFGEGSWLTVV.

The genes are TRBV7-9 and TRBJ2-5; D not certain. CDR1 and CDR2 (germline): SEHNR, FQNEAQ (reference sequence). The V gene lost 4 bases and the J gene lost 5 bases, with 8 bases spanning the gap. This CDR3 contains 12 residues. The CDR3 is CASSSLRETQYF. The CDR3 DNA reads as TGTGCCAGCAGCTCACTCCGGGAGACCCAGTACTTC.

The V and J genes are TRBV5-6 and TRBJ2-5; 7 nucleotides match TRBD1. This CDR3 comprises 15 residues. CDR1 and CDR2 (germline): SGHDT, YYEEEE. V shed 3 bases, J shed 4 bases, and the junction held 9 bases outside the gene matches. The CDR3 sequence: CASSSGTASRETQYF. CDR3 DNA sequence: TGTGCCAGCAGCTCCGGGACAGCCAGCCGAGAGACCCAGTACTTC.

The rearrangement links TRBV4-1 to TRBJ1-4; no reliable D call. This CDR3 has 18 residues. Trimming took 0 bases from V and 5 from J, leaving 19 bases between them. Germline V lookup: CDR1 MGHRA, CDR2 YSYEKL. The CDR3 DNA reads TGCGCCAGCAGCCAAGATATCGGCCAATGGTGGCCCAATGAAAAACTGTTTTTT. Encoded protein: CASSQDIGQWWPNEKLFF.

This clone is a singleton in its sample. The V gene is TRBV7-9, the J gene TRBJ1-3; TRBD1 might be the D (5 bases). Trimming cost V 5 bases and J 0 bases, with 14 bases left between them. Germline lookup yields CDR1 SEHNR and CDR2 FQNEAQ (reference sequence). The CDR3 extends over 16 amino acids. CDR3 nucleotides: TGTGCCAGCAGCCTTCAGGGACGGGACTCTGGAAACACCATATATTTT. Its protein product is CASSLQGRDSGNTIYF. Full variable domain (outside the CDR3, taken from reference TRBV7-9 and TRBJ1-3): DTGVSQNPRHKITKRGQNVTFRCDPISEHNRLYWYRQTLGQGPEFLTYFQNEAQLEKSRLLSDRFSAERPKGSFSTLEIQRTEQGDSAMYLCASSLQGRDSGNTIYFGEGSWLTVV.

This chain uses TRBV28 with TRBJ2-7; no firm D call. Trimming cost V 2 bases and J 6 bases, with 8 bases left between them. CDR1 and CDR2 (germline): MDHEN, SYDVKM. The CDR3 extends over 12 amino acids. The CDR3 sequence: CASSLIGREQYF. The CDR3 nucleotides read TGTGCCAGCAGTTTAATAGGTCGCGAGCAGTACTTC.

The V and J genes are TRBV2 and TRBJ2-1; the match to TRBD2 covers 12 bases. This CDR3 spans 16 amino acids. Per germline, CDR1 SNHLY and CDR2 FYNNEI. Trimming at V came to 4 bases and at J to 16 bases, leaving 17 bases not matched to a gene. CDR3 in DNA: TGTGCCAGCAGTGGTGGTCTAGCGGGAGGGCCGCCGCGAGAATTCTTC. Its translation is CASSGGLAGGPPREFF.

V and J are TRBV23-1 and TRBJ2-4; D perhaps matches TRBD1 (5 bases). TRBV23-1 is designated an ORF whose function remains uncertain. The CDR3 sequence is 18 residues long. V dropped 4 bases and J dropped 2 bases, with 21 bases sitting between them. CDR3 in DNA: TGCGCCAGCAGTCCGCCCAAACCAGTGACAGTTTCCAAAAACATTCAGTACTTC. It specifies CASSPPKPVTVSKNIQYF.

This clone was seen only a few times. The genes are TRBV6-6 and TRBJ2-7, with D possibly TRBD2 on 5 matching bases. Germline CDR1 is MNHNY and CDR2 is SVGAGI (reference sequence). The CDR3 is 12 amino acids. V shed 5 bases and J shed 5 bases, with 10 bases lying between them. The CDR3 loop is CASSTTADEQYF. DNA for the CDR3: TGTGCCAGCAGTACTACAGCGGACGAGCAGTACTTC.

The chain has TRBV7-9 and TRBJ2-2; 8 nucleotides match TRBD2. This CDR3 is built from 16 residues. The V gene's germline CDR1 is SEHNR and CDR2 FQNEAQ (reference sequence). Losses at the gene ends were 6 bases for V and 3 bases for J; bases not matched to a gene: 9. CDR3 protein: CASSPKREFHTGELFF. The CDR3 coding sequence is TGTGCCAGCAGTCCCAAGCGGGAGTTTCACACCGGGGAGCTGTTTTTT. Full variable domain (missing parts from reference TRBV7-9 and TRBJ2-2): DTGVSQNPRHKITKRGQNVTFRCDPISEHNRLYWYRQTLGQGPEFLTYFQNEAQLEKSRLLSDRFSAERPKGSFSTLEIQRTEQGDSAMYLCASSPKREFHTGELFFGEGSRLTVL.

V gene TRBV30 combines with J gene TRBJ1-1; D might be TRBD1 (6 bases). Germline values: CDR1 GTSNPN, CDR2 SVGIG (reference sequence). This CDR3 has 12 residues. V lost 5 bases to trimming and J lost 6 bases, with 13 bases between them. This chain's CDR3 is CAWEGQGPEAFF. The DNA for the CDR3 is TGTGCCTGGGAAGGTCAGGGGCCTGAAGCTTTCTTT.

The CDR3 spells CASSQVASGSYEQYF. For the CDR3, the DNA is TGCGCCAGCAGCCAAGTTGCCAGCGGGTCCTACGAGCAGTACTTC. The gene calls are TRBV4-1 and TRBJ2-7, with D possibly matching TRBD2 (6 bases). The V gene's germline CDR1 is MGHRA and CDR2 YSYEKL. V was pared by 1 base and J by 1 base, with 11 bases between. This CDR3 is built from 15 residues.

The rearrangement joins TRBV28 to TRBJ2-7; 14 nucleotides line up with TRBD2. Germline CDR1 MDHEN, CDR2 SYDVKM. Trimming at V came to 6 bases and at J to 4 bases, leaving 5 bases not matched to a gene. This CDR3 is 15 amino acids long. CDR3 region: CASSLGTSGRYEQYF. The DNA of the CDR3 is TGTGCCAGCAGCCTCGGGACTAGCGGGAGATACGAGCAGTACTTC.

The chain recombines TRBV2 with TRBJ1-5; D is undetermined. Germline assignment: CDR1 SNHLY and CDR2 FYNNEI. The CDR3 length is 13 residues. V dropped 6 bases and J dropped 4 bases, with 10 bases sitting between them. CDR3 DNA sequence: TGTGCCAGCAGGGGCCGAGGGAATCAGCCCCAGCATTTT. Its protein is CASRGRGNQPQHF.

This clone has only a few counts. The rearrangement uses TRBV2 and TRBJ2-7; 8 bases align to TRBD2. After removal of 5 bases from V and 6 bases from J, the junction contained 9 bases not matched to a gene. This CDR3 is built from 14 residues. Germline values: CDR1 SNHLY, CDR2 FYNNEI. CDR3 sequence: CASSKPGLVSEQYF. In DNA, the CDR3 is TGTGCCAGCAGTAAACCGGGACTAGTGAGCGAGCAGTACTTC.

The CDR3 DNA follows: TGTGCCAGCAGCTTTAGCGGGAGCTCCTACGAGCAGTACTTC. Amino acid sequence: CASSFSGSSYEQYF. The chain uses TRBV14 and TRBJ2-7; 9 bases agree with TRBD2. The CDR3 contains 14 residues. V lost 5 bases to trimming and J lost 0 bases; unmatched junction nucleotides: 2. Germline V lookup: CDR1 SGHDN, CDR2 FVKESK.

The V call is TRBV4-1, the J call TRBJ2-3; possibly TRBD2 for D (5 bases). The germline CDR1 and CDR2 sequences are MGHRA and YSYEKL. V lost 4 bases and J lost 8, with 19 bases in between. The CDR3 spans 15 residues. This chain's CDR3 is CASSRTSGGSGTQYF. The CDR3 DNA reads as TGCGCCAGCAGCCGCACCAGCGGAGGTTCGGGTACGCAGTATTTT.

The gene calls are TRBV7-9 and TRBJ2-7; 12 nucleotides match TRBD2. The CDR3 totals 16 residues. The germline V gene has CDR1 SEHNR and CDR2 FQNEAQ (reference sequence). Losses at the gene ends were 5 bases for V and 2 bases for J; bases not matched to a gene: 7. In DNA, the CDR3 is TGTGCCAGCAGCCCCGGGACTAGCGGGCATCCCTACGAGCAGTACTTC. Residues: CASSPGTSGHPYEQYF. Supplemented by reference TRBV7-9 and TRBJ2-7, the full variable domain reads DTGVSQNPRHKITKRGQNVTFRCDPISEHNRLYWYRQTLGQGPEFLTYFQNEAQLEKSRLLSDRFSAERPKGSFSTLEIQRTEQGDSAMYLCASSPGTSGHPYEQYFGPGTRLTVT.

This chain connects TRBV7-3 to TRBJ2-3; D call uncertain. In germline, CDR1 is SGHTA, CDR2 FQGTGA. V lost 3 bases and J 1 base, leaving 2 bases between the germline ends. The CDR3 totals 12 residues. The CDR3 sequence is CASSFGTDTQYF. For the CDR3, the DNA is TGTGCCAGCAGCTTTGGCACAGATACGCAGTATTTT.